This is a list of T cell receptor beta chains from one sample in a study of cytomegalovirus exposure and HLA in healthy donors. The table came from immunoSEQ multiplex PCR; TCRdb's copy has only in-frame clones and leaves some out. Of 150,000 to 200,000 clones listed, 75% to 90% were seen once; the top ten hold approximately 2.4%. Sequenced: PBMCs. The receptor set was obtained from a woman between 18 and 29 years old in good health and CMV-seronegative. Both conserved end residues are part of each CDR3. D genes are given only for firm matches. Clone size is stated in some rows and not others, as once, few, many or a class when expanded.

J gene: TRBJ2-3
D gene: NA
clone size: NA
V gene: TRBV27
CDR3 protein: CASSFIGAEFTDTQYF
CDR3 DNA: TGTGCCAGCAGTTTTATAGGAGCAGAGTTCACAGATACGCAGTATTTT

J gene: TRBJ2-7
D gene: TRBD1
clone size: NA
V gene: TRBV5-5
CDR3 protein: CASSQGQTTLYEQYF
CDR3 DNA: TGTGCCAGCAGCCAGGGACAGACTACTCTCTACGAGCAGTACTTC

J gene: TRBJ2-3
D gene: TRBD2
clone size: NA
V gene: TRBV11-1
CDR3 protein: CASSLGSGGRDTDTQYF
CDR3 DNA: TGTGCCAGCAGCTTAGGGAGCGGGGGCCGAGACACAGATACGCAGTATTTT

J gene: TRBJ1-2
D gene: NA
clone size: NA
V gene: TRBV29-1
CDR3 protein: CSVDRALGYTF
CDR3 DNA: TGCAGCGTTGACAGGGCCCTTGGCTACACCTTC

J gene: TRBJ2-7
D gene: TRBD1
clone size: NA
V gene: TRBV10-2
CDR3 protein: CASKNGQGAHEQYF
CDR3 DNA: TGCGCCAGCAAAAATGGACAGGGGGCTCACGAGCAGTACTTC

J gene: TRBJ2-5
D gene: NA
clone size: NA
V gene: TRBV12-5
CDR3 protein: CASGFGGQETQYF
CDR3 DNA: TGTGCTAGTGGTTTCGGAGGGCAAGAGACCCAGTACTTC

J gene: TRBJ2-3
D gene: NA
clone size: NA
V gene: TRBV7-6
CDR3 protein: CASSLSPSTDTQYF
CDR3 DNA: TGTGCCAGCAGCTTATCCCCGTCCACAGATACGCAGTATTTT

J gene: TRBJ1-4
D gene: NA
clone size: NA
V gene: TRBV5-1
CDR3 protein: CASSLNRPNEKLFF
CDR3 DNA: TGCGCCAGCAGCTTAAACAGGCCTAATGAAAAACTGTTTTTT

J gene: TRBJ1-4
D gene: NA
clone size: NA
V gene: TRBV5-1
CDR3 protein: CASSPGGGSSNEKLFF
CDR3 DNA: TGCGCCAGCAGCCCTGGAGGCGGGAGTTCTAATGAAAAACTGTTTTTT

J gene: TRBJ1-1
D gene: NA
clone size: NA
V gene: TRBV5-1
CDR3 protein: CASSLLGTRTEAFF
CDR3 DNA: TGCGCCAGCAGCTTGTTAGGGACAAGGACTGAAGCTTTCTTT

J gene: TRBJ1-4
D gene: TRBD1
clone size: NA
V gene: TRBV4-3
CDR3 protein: CASSQDPGTGGEKLFF
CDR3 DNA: TGCGCCAGCAGCCAAGACCCCGGGACAGGGGGAGAAAAACTGTTTTTT

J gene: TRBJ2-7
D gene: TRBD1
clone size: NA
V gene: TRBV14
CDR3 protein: CASSQRGGQNEQYF
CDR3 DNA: TGTGCCAGCAGCCAGAGAGGGGGCCAGAACGAGCAGTACTTC

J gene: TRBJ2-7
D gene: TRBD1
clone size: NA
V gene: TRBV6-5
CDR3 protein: CASRRTGDPSYEQYF
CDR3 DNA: TGTGCCAGCAGACGAACAGGGGACCCTTCCTACGAGCAGTACTTC

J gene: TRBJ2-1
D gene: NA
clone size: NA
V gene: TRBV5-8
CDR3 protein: CASSLLARTLSYNEQFF
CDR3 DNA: TGTGCCAGCAGCCTCCTAGCCCGAACCCTATCCTACAATGAGCAGTTCTTC

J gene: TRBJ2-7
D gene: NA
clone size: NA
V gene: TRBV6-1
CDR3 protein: CASSRERDYEQYF
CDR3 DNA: TGTGCCAGCAGTCGGGAGAGGGACTACGAGCAGTACTTC

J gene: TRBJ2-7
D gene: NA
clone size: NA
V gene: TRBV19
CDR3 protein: CASSPRGGERYEQYF
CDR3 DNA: TGTGCCAGTAGTCCCCGAGGGGGGGAGAGGTACGAGCAGTACTTC

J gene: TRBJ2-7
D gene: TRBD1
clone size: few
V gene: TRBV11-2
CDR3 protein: CASCVDRGAEQYF
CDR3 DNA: TGTGCCAGCTGCGTAGACAGGGGGGCCGAGCAGTACTTC

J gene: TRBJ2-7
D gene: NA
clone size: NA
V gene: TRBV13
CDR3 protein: CASSAVSGQFHAQYF
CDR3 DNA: TGTGCCAGCAGCGCCGTTTCCGGACAATTTCACGCGCAGTACTTC

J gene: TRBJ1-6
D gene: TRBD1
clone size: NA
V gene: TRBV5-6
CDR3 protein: CASSLIGQGWGSPLHF
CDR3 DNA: TGTGCCAGCAGCTTGATAGGACAGGGATGGGGTTCACCCCTCCACTTT

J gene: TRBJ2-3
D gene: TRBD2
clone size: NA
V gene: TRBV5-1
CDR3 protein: CASSLELGGGSTDTQYF
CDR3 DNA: TGCGCCAGCAGCTTGGAGCTGGGCGGGGGTAGCACAGATACGCAGTATTTT

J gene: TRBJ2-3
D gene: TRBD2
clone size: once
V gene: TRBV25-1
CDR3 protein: CASSVGEGDTQYF
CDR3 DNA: TGTGCCAGCAGTGTAGGGGAGGGAGATACGCAGTATTTT

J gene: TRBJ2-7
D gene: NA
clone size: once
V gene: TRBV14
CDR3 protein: CASSLLGGTRYEQYF
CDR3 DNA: TGTGCCAGCAGCCTCTTAGGGGGAACACGTTACGAGCAGTACTTC

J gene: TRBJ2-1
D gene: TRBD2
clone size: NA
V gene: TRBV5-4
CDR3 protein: CASSLVLGGYNEQFF
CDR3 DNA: TGTGCCAGCAGCTTGGTTCTGGGGGGGTACAATGAGCAGTTCTTC

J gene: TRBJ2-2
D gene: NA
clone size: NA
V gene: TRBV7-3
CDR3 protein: CASSFVTEPTGELFF
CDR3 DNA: TGTGCCAGCAGCTTCGTGACAGAACCCACCGGGGAGCTGTTTTTT

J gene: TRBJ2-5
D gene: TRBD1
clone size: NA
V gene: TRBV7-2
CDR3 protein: CASSPRQGAQETQYF
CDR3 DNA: TGTGCCAGCAGCCCTCGACAGGGGGCCCAAGAGACCCAGTACTTC

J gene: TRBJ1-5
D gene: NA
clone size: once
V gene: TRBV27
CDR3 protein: CASSSTGSNQPQHF
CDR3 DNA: TGTGCCAGCAGTTCGACGGGTAGCAATCAGCCCCAGCATTTT

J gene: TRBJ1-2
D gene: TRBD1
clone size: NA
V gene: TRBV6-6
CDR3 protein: CASSPGQVYGYTF
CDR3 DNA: TGTGCCAGCAGCCCCGGACAGGTCTATGGCTACACCTTC

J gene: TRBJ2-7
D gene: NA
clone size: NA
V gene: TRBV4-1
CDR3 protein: CASSQTGDSYEQYF
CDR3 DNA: TGCGCCAGCAGCCAGACGGGGGACTCCTACGAGCAGTACTTC

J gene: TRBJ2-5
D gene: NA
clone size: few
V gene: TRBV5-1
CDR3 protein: CASSLVRETQYF
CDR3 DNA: TGCGCCAGCAGCTTGGTTCGGGAGACCCAGTACTTC

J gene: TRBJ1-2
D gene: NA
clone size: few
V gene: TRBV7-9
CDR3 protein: CASSHDSPYGYTF
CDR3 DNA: TGTGCCAGCAGCCACGACAGCCCCTATGGCTACACCTTC

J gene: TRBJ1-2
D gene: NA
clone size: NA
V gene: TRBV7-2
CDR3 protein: CASSLSQGNYGYTF
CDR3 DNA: TGTGCCAGCAGCTTAAGTCAGGGGAACTATGGCTACACCTTC

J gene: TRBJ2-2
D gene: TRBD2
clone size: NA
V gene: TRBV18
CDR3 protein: CASSPIRASGLNTGELFF
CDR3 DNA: TGTGCCAGCTCTCCAATCAGGGCTAGCGGCCTGAACACCGGGGAGCTGTTTTTT

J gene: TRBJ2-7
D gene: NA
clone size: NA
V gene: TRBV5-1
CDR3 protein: CASSLEGGGWEQYF
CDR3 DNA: TGCGCCAGCAGCTTGGAAGGGGGTGGCTGGGAGCAGTACTTC

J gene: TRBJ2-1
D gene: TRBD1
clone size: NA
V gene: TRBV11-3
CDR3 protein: CASSFSGQGWNEQFF
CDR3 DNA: TGTGCCAGCAGCTTTAGCGGACAGGGATGGAATGAGCAGTTCTTC

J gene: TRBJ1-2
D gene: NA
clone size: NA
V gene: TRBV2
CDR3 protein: CASIQGGGKGYTF
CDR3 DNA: TGTGCCAGCATACAAGGCGGGGGTAAAGGCTACACCTTC

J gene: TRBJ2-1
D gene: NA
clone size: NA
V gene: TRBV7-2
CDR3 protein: CASSLWGEYYNEQFF
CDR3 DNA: TGTGCCAGCAGCTTATGGGGGGAGTACTACAATGAGCAGTTCTTC

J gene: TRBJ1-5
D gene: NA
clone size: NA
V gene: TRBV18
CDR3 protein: CASSPTGLGANQPQHF
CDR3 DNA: TGTGCCAGCTCACCGACGGGTCTAGGGGCCAATCAGCCCCAGCATTTT

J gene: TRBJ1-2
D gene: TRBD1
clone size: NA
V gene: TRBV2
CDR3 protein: CASSEDRSDYGYTF
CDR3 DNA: TGTGCCAGCAGCGAGGACAGGTCGGACTATGGCTACACCTTC

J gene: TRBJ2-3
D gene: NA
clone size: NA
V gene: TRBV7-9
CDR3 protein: CASSLYTDTQYF
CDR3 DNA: TGTGCCAGCAGCTTGTACACAGATACGCAGTATTTT

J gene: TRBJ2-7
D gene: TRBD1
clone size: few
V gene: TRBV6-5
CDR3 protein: CASSPGTGVDEQYF
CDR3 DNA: TGTGCCAGCAGTCCCGGGACAGGGGTCGACGAGCAGTACTTC

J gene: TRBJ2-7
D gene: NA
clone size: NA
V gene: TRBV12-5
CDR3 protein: CASASPIRAKASPEQYF
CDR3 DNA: TGTGCTAGTGCCTCCCCTATCAGGGCCAAGGCTTCTCCCGAGCAGTACTTC

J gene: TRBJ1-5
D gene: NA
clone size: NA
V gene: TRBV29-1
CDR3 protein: CSVTLSTVSNQPQHF
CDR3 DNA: TGCAGCGTCACTTTATCGACAGTAAGCAATCAGCCCCAGCATTTT